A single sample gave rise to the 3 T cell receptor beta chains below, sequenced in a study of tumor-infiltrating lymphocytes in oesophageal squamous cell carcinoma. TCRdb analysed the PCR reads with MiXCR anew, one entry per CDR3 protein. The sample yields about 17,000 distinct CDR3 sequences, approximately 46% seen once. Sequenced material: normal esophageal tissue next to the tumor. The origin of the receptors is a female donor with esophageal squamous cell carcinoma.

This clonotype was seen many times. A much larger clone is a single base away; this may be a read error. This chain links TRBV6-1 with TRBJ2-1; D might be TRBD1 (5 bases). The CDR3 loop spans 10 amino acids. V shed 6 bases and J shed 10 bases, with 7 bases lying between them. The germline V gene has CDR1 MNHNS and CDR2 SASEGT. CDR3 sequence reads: CASRGREQFF. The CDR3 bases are TGTGCCAGCAGGGGGCGCGAGCAGTTCTTC.

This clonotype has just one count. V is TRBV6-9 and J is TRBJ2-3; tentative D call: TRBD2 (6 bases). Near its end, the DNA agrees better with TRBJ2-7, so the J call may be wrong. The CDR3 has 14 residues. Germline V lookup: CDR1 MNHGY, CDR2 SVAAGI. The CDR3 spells CASSKLTSTDTQYF. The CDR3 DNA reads TGTGCCAGCAGTAAACTAACTAGCACAGATACGCAGTACTTC.

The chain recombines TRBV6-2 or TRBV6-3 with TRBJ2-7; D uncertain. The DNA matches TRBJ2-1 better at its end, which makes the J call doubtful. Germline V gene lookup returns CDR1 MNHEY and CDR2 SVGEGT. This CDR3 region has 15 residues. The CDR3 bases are TGTGCCAGCAGTGATTGGGGTGGCTCCTACAATGAGCAGTTCTTC. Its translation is CASSDWGGSYNEQFF.